A single sample is the source of the 7 T cell receptor beta chains below, sequenced in a study of T cells in tuberculosis. Assay used: immunoSEQ multiplex PCR; TCRdb lists only in-frame clones, some missing. The data show roughly 61,000 clones, over 75% seen once. After thawing and overnight rest, PBMC were stained with GMM-loaded CD1B tetramer, viability dye and anti-CD3 for sorting. The lipid loaded on the CD1B tetramers was C32 glucose monomycolate from Rhodococcus equi. Sequencing input: CD1b-GMM tetramer-negative cells sorted from PBMCs. These receptors came from an adult woman with latent tuberculosis.

The rearrangement joins TRBV28 to TRBJ2-5; tentatively, D is TRBD1 (6 bases). CDR3 length: 14 residues. From germline, CDR1 is MDHEN and CDR2 SYDVKM. V was trimmed by 8 bases and J by 4 bases, leaving 17 bases between them. The DNA of the CDR3 is TGTGCCAGCGGGGACCAGGGGTCGGCAGAGACCCAGTACTTC. Protein product: CASGDQGSAETQYF.

This clone was detected only once. This sequence joins TRBV5-1 and TRBJ2-2, with 12 bases matching TRBD1. This CDR3 is 18 amino acids long. Germline V lookup: CDR1 SGHRS, CDR2 YFSETQ. With V trimmed by 0 bases and J by 4 bases, 7 bases remained unmatched. CDR3 sequence reads: CASSLEGTGGAFTGELFF. CDR3 nucleotide sequence: TGCGCCAGCAGCTTGGAGGGGACAGGGGGCGCGTTCACCGGGGAGCTGTTTTTT.

The chain is built from TRBV4-1 and TRBJ1-6; D gene unclear. Germline V gene lookup returns CDR1 MGHRA and CDR2 YSYEKL. The length of the CDR3 is 14 residues. V lost 1 base and J lost 10, with 11 bases in between. The CDR3 nucleotides are TGCGCCAGCAGCCAAGGAAACGAGATATCACCCCTCCACTTT. It is translated as CASSQGNEISPLHF.

The chain employs TRBV9 and TRBJ1-2; 7 bases map to TRBD1. Germline assignment: CDR1 SGDLS and CDR2 YYNGEE. With 4 bases clipped from V and 7 bases from J, the junction kept 10 bases outside the gene matches. The CDR3 sequence is 14 residues long. CDR3 residues: CASSPTGFVGGYTF. The CDR3 coding sequence is TGTGCCAGCAGCCCGACAGGGTTTGTGGGTGGCTACACCTTC.

This rearrangement joins TRBV6-5 to TRBJ1-2, with D perhaps matching TRBD1 (5 bases). The germline gives CDR1 MNHEY, CDR2 SVGAGI. Trimming pared 5 bases from V and 7 bases from J, leaving 14 bases between. This CDR3 has 13 amino acids. CDR3 residues: CASSIDGAGGYTF. In nucleotides, the CDR3 is TGTGCCAGCAGTATCGATGGGGCTGGTGGCTACACCTTC.

The J gene is TRBJ1-2, the V gene TRBV21-1; the D call TRBD1 from the table was never checked on the DNA. TRBV21-1 is labeled a pseudogene. The CDR3 is made up of 12 amino acids. The CDR3 spells CASNRRVYGYTF. The CDR3 nucleotides read TGTGCCAGCAACAGGCGAGTTTATGGCTACACCTTC.

The chain joins TRBV30 to TRBJ1-6; D call uncertain. Trimming took off 2 bases at V and 8 bases at J, with 4 bases between the two ends. CDR3 length: 11 amino acids. The germline V gene encodes CDR1 GTSNPN and CDR2 SVGIG (reference sequence). Here the CDR3 DNA reads TGTGCCTGGAGTCGTGATTCACCCCTCCACTTT. It translates to CAWSRDSPLHF.